Presented here are 14 T cell receptor beta chains from one specimen sequenced in a study of T cells after yellow fever vaccination. MiXCR, run by TCRdb on the 5' RACE reads, gives a single entry per CDR3 protein. The table has approximately 580,000 distinct CDR3 sequences, about a sixth seen once. This specimen was PBMCs, taken 5 days after the first yellow fever vaccination. These receptors originate from a man between 18 and 29 years old who received the YFV17D yellow fever vaccine.

The J gene is TRBJ1-1, the V gene TRBV3-1, with D unresolved. Germline V gene data show CDR1 as LGHDT and CDR2 as YNNKEL (reference sequence). The V and J ends lost 5 bases and 4 bases respectively, with 14 bases between them. The CDR3 is 14 residues long. The CDR3 DNA sequence: TGTGCCAGCAGCTTAATCGACGCGGGCACTGAAGCTTTCTTT. Its translation: CASSLIDAGTEAFF.

The rearrangement uses TRBV20-1 and TRBJ2-5; D might be TRBD1 or TRBD2, each matching 5 bases. CDR1 is DFQATT, CDR2 SNEGSKA, per germline (reference sequence). The CDR3 has 14 amino acids. V lost 3 bases to trimming and J lost 2 bases, with 13 bases between them. This CDR3 reads CSASDPGRQETQYF. The DNA of the CDR3 is TGCAGTGCTAGCGACCCAGGGAGACAAGAGACCCAGTACTTC.

This chain uses TRBV7-8 with TRBJ2-5; D uncertain. CDR1 and CDR2 from the germline V gene are SGHVS and FQNEAQ. This CDR3 spans 16 amino acids. Trimming removed 5 bases at V and 5 bases at J, with 21 bases between. The CDR3 loop reads CASSPRTNKKVETQYF. In DNA, the CDR3 is TGTGCCAGCAGCCCAAGGACCAATAAAAAGGTGGAGACCCAGTACTTC.

V and J are TRBV27 and TRBJ2-7, with D perhaps matching TRBD2 (5 bases). The germline V gene encodes CDR1 MNHEY and CDR2 SMNVEV (reference sequence). V gave up 3 bases and J gave up 6 bases, with 18 bases separating them. The CDR3 has 15 residues. The CDR3 sequence: CASSFEGTHIGEQYV. Written as DNA, the CDR3 is TGTGCCAGCAGTTTTGAGGGAACCCACATTGGCGAGCAGTACGTC.

This clonotype was observed a handful of times. The chain couples TRBV18 to TRBJ2-4; D is possibly TRBD1 (5 bases). The V and J ends lost 6 bases and 3 bases respectively, with 24 bases between them. This CDR3 is built from 18 residues. Looked up from germline, CDR1 is KGHSH and CDR2 is LQKENI. In DNA, the CDR3 is TGTGCCAGCTCTCCCCCGGGTTTGCGATCACAGGTCAAAAACATTCAGTACTTC. Its protein product is CASSPPGLRSQVKNIQYF.

This chain connects TRBV30 to TRBJ2-5; a weak D match, TRBD2 (6 bases). From germline, CDR1 is GTSNPN and CDR2 SVGIG (reference sequence). The CDR3 covers 13 residues. The V end lost 3 bases, the J end lost 3 bases, and 11 bases lay between the germline ends. CDR3 in DNA: TGTGCCTGGAGCGGCGGGGCAAAAGAGACCCAGTACTTC. As protein: CAWSGGAKETQYF.

The sample holds a few counts of this clonotype. This chain joins TRBV30 and TRBJ2-3; 11 bases map to TRBD2. V was pared by 0 bases and J by 2 bases, with 10 bases of the junction left unmatched. This CDR3 region has 18 residues. Germline V gene data show CDR1 as GTSNPN and CDR2 as SVGIG (reference sequence). DNA of the CDR3: TGTGCCTGGAGTGTACCCCGAACTAGCGGGGGAGTCACAGATACGCAGTATTTT. Encoded protein: CAWSVPRTSGGVTDTQYF.

The chain is built from TRBV3-1 and TRBJ2-2; TRBD1 agrees at 7 bases. The germline V gene encodes CDR1 LGHDT and CDR2 YNNKEL (reference sequence). The CDR3 extends over 14 amino acids. Trimming removed 4 bases from V and 4 bases from J; junction bases left unmatched: 3. The CDR3, as DNA: TGTGCCAGCAGCCGGACAGGCATCACCGGGGAGCTGTTTTTT. This gives the protein CASSRTGITGELFF. Full variable domain (missing parts from reference TRBV3-1 and TRBJ2-2): DTAVSQTPKYLVTQMGNDKSIKCEQNLGHDTMYWYKQDSKKFLKIMFSYNNKELIINETVPNRFSPKSPDKAHLNLHINSLELGDSAVYFCASSRTGITGELFFGEGSRLTVL.

V usage is TRBV12-3 or TRBV12-4 and J usage is TRBJ1-2; 9 bases are a match to TRBD1. Unmatched junction bases numbered 15, after V lost 8 bases and J lost 5 bases. This CDR3 has 16 residues. The CDR3 DNA sequence: TGTGCCAGCCTTCTTCCGGGACAGGGTAGAGGGTATGGCTACACCTTC. Its translation is CASLLPGQGRGYGYTF.

The rearrangement uses TRBV6-5 and TRBJ1-3; D unresolved. Trimming pared 0 bases from V and 0 bases from J, leaving 6 bases between. The CDR3 is 15 amino acids. CDR1 and CDR2 from the germline V gene are MNHEY and SVGAGI. The CDR3 DNA sequence: TGTGCCAGCAGTTACTCTCCCGTCTCTGGAAACACCATATATTTT. The encoded protein is CASSYSPVSGNTIYF.

The chain employs TRBV5-1 and TRBJ2-7, with D tentatively TRBD1 (5 bases). V lost 3 bases and J 7 bases, leaving 11 bases between the germline ends. CDR1 and CDR2 from the germline V gene are SGHRS and YFSETQ. The CDR3 has 12 amino acids. This CDR3 is CASSWQSGEQYF. The CDR3 DNA follows: TGCGCCAGCAGCTGGCAGTCAGGGGAGCAGTACTTC.

As to this clonotype: A much larger clone differs from this one at a single base, so this may be a read error. This chain joins TRBV6-2 or TRBV6-3 and TRBJ2-7, with a tentative D call TRBD2 (6 bases). This CDR3 has 14 residues. Between the trimmed V and J ends, which lost 5 bases and 3 bases, there was a span of 14 bases. Germline V gene data show CDR1 as MNHEY and CDR2 as SVGEGT. The CDR3 DNA sequence: TGTGCCAGCAGTATCGGGGGAAGCTGCTACGAGCAGTACTTC. Protein: CASSIGGSCYEQYF.

This clonotype was seen a few times. J is TRBJ1-5 and V is TRBV27; D unclear. The CDR3 has 14 amino acids. The germline CDR1 and CDR2 sequences are MNHEY and SMNVEV (reference sequence). With 5 bases removed from V and 4 bases from J, the gap between germline ends came to 12 bases. The CDR3 reads CASSGTDGNQPQHF. Here the CDR3 DNA reads TGTGCCAGCAGTGGAACGGATGGTAATCAGCCCCAGCATTTT.

This chain links TRBV3-1 with TRBJ2-1; no reliable D call. The CDR3 is made up of 14 amino acids. V lost 0 bases, J lost 2 bases, and 5 bases lay in between. The germline V gene has CDR1 LGHDT and CDR2 YNNKEL (reference sequence). CDR3: CASSQETTYNEQFF. CDR3 DNA: TGTGCCAGCAGCCAAGAGACCACCTACAATGAGCAGTTCTTC.